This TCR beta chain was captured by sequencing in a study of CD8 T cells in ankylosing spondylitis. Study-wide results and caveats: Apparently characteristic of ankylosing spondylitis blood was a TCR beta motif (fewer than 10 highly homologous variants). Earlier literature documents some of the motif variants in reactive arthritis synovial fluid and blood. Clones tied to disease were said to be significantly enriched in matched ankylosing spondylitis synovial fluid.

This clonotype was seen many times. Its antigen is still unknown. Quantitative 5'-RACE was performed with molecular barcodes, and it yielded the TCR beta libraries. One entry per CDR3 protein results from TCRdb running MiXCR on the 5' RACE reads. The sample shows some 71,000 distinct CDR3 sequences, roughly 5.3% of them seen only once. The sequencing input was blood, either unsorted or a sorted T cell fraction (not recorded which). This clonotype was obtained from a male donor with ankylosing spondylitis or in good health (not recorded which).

The CDR3 nucleotides read TGCGCCAGCAGCTCGGGGGCCAGCTTGAACACTGAAGCTTTCTTT. Amino acid sequence: CASSSGASLNTEAFF. The V call is TRBV5-1, the J call TRBJ1-1; TRBD1 is a possible D gene (6 bases). Germline V lookup: CDR1 SGHRS, CDR2 YFSETQ. V dropped 3 bases and J dropped 0 bases, with 12 bases sitting between them. The CDR3 has 15 amino acids.